This is a list of T cell receptor beta chains from one sample in a study of early T cells in non-severe SARS-CoV-2 infection. TCRdb re-called the 5' RACE reads through MiXCR, storing one row per CDR3 protein. The sample lists roughly 45,000 distinct CDR3 sequences, about 4.6% occurring once. Sequenced input: whole blood. The source of these receptors is an adult who was a healthcare worker with PCR-confirmed SARS-CoV-2 infection or an uninfected control (not recorded which). CDR3s include the opening cysteine and the closing phenylalanine or tryptophan. A D gene is named only where the DNA matches it firmly. Part of the rows lack a size; the others show once, few, many or a class for expanded clones.

clone_size: many
d_call: .
v_call: TRBV7-2
j_call: TRBJ2-6
cdr3_nt: TGTGCCAGCAGCTTCAGTAGGTCTGGGGCCAACGTCCTGACTTTC
cdr3_aa: CASSFSRSGANVLTF

clone_size: many
d_call: .
v_call: TRBV20-1
j_call: TRBJ1-3
cdr3_nt: TGCAGTGCTAGAGATAGTGTCGTCCGGGGAAACACCATATATTTT
cdr3_aa: CSARDSVVRGNTIYF

clone_size: many
d_call: .
v_call: TRBV20-1
j_call: TRBJ2-1
cdr3_nt: TGCAGTGCTAGAGATAGTGGCAACCCCGCTTACAATGAGCAGTTCTTC
cdr3_aa: CSARDSGNPAYNEQFF

clone_size: few
d_call: TRBD2
v_call: TRBV6-5
j_call: TRBJ2-3
cdr3_nt: TGTGCCAGCAGTTACTCCAGCGGGAGTGGGGATACGCAGTATTTT
cdr3_aa: CASSYSSGSGDTQYF

clone_size: many
d_call: TRBD2
v_call: TRBV4-2
j_call: TRBJ2-2
cdr3_nt: TGTGCCAGCAGCCGACAGGCCGGACTAGCGGGGAACACCGGGGAGCTGTTTTTT
cdr3_aa: CASSRQAGLAGNTGELFF

clone_size: .
d_call: .
v_call: TRBV20-1
j_call: TRBJ2-7
cdr3_nt: TGCAGTGCTAATCATGGCGGATCCTACGAGCAGTACTTC
cdr3_aa: CSANHGGSYEQYF

clone_size: many
d_call: .
v_call: TRBV11-2
j_call: TRBJ2-3
cdr3_nt: TGTGCCAGCAGCTTAGCAGATACGCAGTATTTT
cdr3_aa: CASSLADTQYF

clone_size: .
d_call: TRBD1
v_call: TRBV2
j_call: TRBJ2-1
cdr3_nt: TGTGCCAGCATAGAACAGGGGTTTGAGCAGTTCTTC
cdr3_aa: CASIEQGFEQFF

clone_size: many
d_call: TRBD1
v_call: TRBV7-8
j_call: TRBJ2-5
cdr3_nt: TGTGCCAGCAGTTTGGGCGGGACAGGAATTCAAGAGACCCAGTACTTC
cdr3_aa: CASSLGGTGIQETQYF

clone_size: many
d_call: TRBD1
v_call: TRBV24-1
j_call: TRBJ1-2
cdr3_nt: TGTGCCACCGGAACCGGGACAGGCTACTATGGCTACACCTTC
cdr3_aa: CATGTGTGYYGYTF

clone_size: many
d_call: .
v_call: TRBV5-1
j_call: TRBJ2-7
cdr3_nt: TGCGCCAGCAGCTTGCTTACAAGCTCCTACGAGCAGTACTTC
cdr3_aa: CASSLLTSSYEQYF

clone_size: many
d_call: .
v_call: TRBV12-3/TRBV12-4
j_call: TRBJ1-4
cdr3_nt: TGTGCCAGCAGTGACTGGACAGCAACTAATGAAAAACTGTTTTTT
cdr3_aa: CASSDWTATNEKLFF

clone_size: many
d_call: .
v_call: TRBV18
j_call: TRBJ2-1
cdr3_nt: TGTGCCAGCTCACTCGGCCGTGGTCCCTCTGAGCAGTTCTTC
cdr3_aa: CASSLGRGPSEQFF

clone_size: few
d_call: .
v_call: TRBV20-1
j_call: TRBJ2-3
cdr3_nt: TGCAGTGCTCCAAACTGGGATACGCAGTATTTT
cdr3_aa: CSAPNWDTQYF

clone_size: many
d_call: TRBD2
v_call: TRBV12-3/TRBV12-4
j_call: TRBJ2-1
cdr3_nt: TGTGCCAGCAGAGAAAGCGGGAAGAGCTCCTACAATGAGCAGTTCTTC
cdr3_aa: CASRESGKSSYNEQFF

clone_size: many
d_call: .
v_call: TRBV7-9
j_call: TRBJ2-7
cdr3_nt: TGTGCCAGCAGCCCCGACGCTAGGACAGTTTCCTACGAGCAGTACTTC
cdr3_aa: CASSPDARTVSYEQYF

clone_size: many
d_call: .
v_call: TRBV2
j_call: TRBJ2-1
cdr3_nt: TGTGCCAGCAGTGAAGGACGGATTGTGTACAATGAGCAGTTCTTC
cdr3_aa: CASSEGRIVYNEQFF

clone_size: many
d_call: .
v_call: TRBV3-1
j_call: TRBJ1-6
cdr3_nt: TGTGCCAGCAGCCAATCGGTAGGACAAGCTAATTCACCCCTCCACTTT
cdr3_aa: CASSQSVGQANSPLHF

clone_size: .
d_call: .
v_call: TRBV7-9
j_call: TRBJ2-3
cdr3_nt: TGTGCCAGCAGCTTATCGGGCCTCAGCAATACGCAGTATTTT
cdr3_aa: CASSLSGLSNTQYF

clone_size: many
d_call: TRBD2
v_call: TRBV5-5
j_call: TRBJ2-1
cdr3_nt: TGTGCCAGCAGTCCCGGACTAGCGAGCTACAATGAGCAGTTCTTC
cdr3_aa: CASSPGLASYNEQFF

clone_size: few
d_call: .
v_call: TRBV7-9
j_call: TRBJ1-4
cdr3_nt: TGTGCCAGCAGCGCACAGGGAACTAATGAAAAACTGTTTTTT
cdr3_aa: CASSAQGTNEKLFF

clone_size: many
d_call: .
v_call: TRBV7-9
j_call: TRBJ2-1
cdr3_nt: TGTGCCAGCAGCTCGTATAGTCCCGATGGAAGTGAGCAGTTCTTC
cdr3_aa: CASSSYSPDGSEQFF

clone_size: many
d_call: .
v_call: TRBV6-1
j_call: TRBJ1-3
cdr3_nt: TGTGCCAGCAGTGGCCTCCCAGGGATCAGCTCTGGAAACACCATATATTTT
cdr3_aa: CASSGLPGISSGNTIYF

clone_size: many
d_call: .
v_call: TRBV5-1
j_call: TRBJ1-2
cdr3_nt: TGCGCCAGCAGCTTAGGACAGCACTATGGCTACACCTTC
cdr3_aa: CASSLGQHYGYTF

clone_size: many
d_call: TRBD1
v_call: TRBV5-1
j_call: TRBJ2-1
cdr3_nt: TGCGCCAGCAGCTCTCGCCGGGACAGGGGCCCGAATGAGCAGTTCTTC
cdr3_aa: CASSSRRDRGPNEQFF

clone_size: few
d_call: TRBD1
v_call: TRBV29-1
j_call: TRBJ2-1
cdr3_nt: TGCAGCGACAGACAGGGGGATGAGCAGTTCTTC
cdr3_aa: CSDRQGDEQFF

clone_size: many
d_call: .
v_call: TRBV20-1
j_call: TRBJ1-2
cdr3_nt: TGCAGTGCTAGACCCCCCGGGGCCAGCCTCAACTATGGCTACACCTTC
cdr3_aa: CSARPPGASLNYGYTF

clone_size: many
d_call: .
v_call: TRBV7-6
j_call: TRBJ1-5
cdr3_nt: TGTGCCAGCAGCTTAAACGCCAATCAGCCCCAGCATTTT
cdr3_aa: CASSLNANQPQHF

clone_size: many
d_call: .
v_call: TRBV2
j_call: TRBJ1-5
cdr3_nt: TGTGCCAGCAGTGAGAATGACGGAGCCTTCAATCAGCCCCAGCATTTT
cdr3_aa: CASSENDGAFNQPQHF

clone_size: many
d_call: TRBD1
v_call: TRBV24-1
j_call: TRBJ2-5
cdr3_nt: TGTGCCACCAGTGATTCCCAGGGGGCGGTACTCCAAGAGACCCAGTACTTC
cdr3_aa: CATSDSQGAVLQETQYF

clone_size: many
d_call: .
v_call: TRBV6-5
j_call: TRBJ1-6
cdr3_nt: TGTGCCAGCAGTTCTGGGGGGCAGAATTCACCCCTCCACTTT
cdr3_aa: CASSSGGQNSPLHF

clone_size: .
d_call: TRBD1
v_call: TRBV5-1
j_call: TRBJ2-5
cdr3_nt: TGCGCCAGCAGCTTGGTTGGGACAGGGGAAGAGACCCAGTACTTC
cdr3_aa: CASSLVGTGEETQYF

clone_size: many
d_call: .
v_call: TRBV29-1
j_call: TRBJ2-1
cdr3_nt: TGCAGCGTTGATGGCGCGGAGGAGTCCTACAATGAGCAGTTCTTC
cdr3_aa: CSVDGAEESYNEQFF

clone_size: many
d_call: TRBD1
v_call: TRBV24-1
j_call: TRBJ1-2
cdr3_nt: TGTGCCACCAGTGAGACAGGGGGCGGCTATGGCTACACCTTC
cdr3_aa: CATSETGGGYGYTF

clone_size: many
d_call: .
v_call: TRBV6-2/TRBV6-3
j_call: TRBJ1-1
cdr3_nt: TGTGCCAGCATCAAGGGGGGCGCGAACACTGAAGCTTTCTTT
cdr3_aa: CASIKGGANTEAFF

clone_size: many
d_call: TRBD2
v_call: TRBV7-2
j_call: TRBJ2-7
cdr3_nt: TGTGCCAGCAGCTTTGCTGGACTAGCGACACCCTACGAGCAGTACTTC
cdr3_aa: CASSFAGLATPYEQYF

clone_size: once
d_call: TRBD1
v_call: TRBV5-1
j_call: TRBJ2-7
cdr3_nt: TGCGCCAGCAGGGACAGGGAAGACGAGCAGTACTTC
cdr3_aa: CASRDREDEQYF

clone_size: .
d_call: .
v_call: TRBV5-4
j_call: TRBJ1-4
cdr3_nt: TGTGCCAGCAGCTTGGACCGCGGGTCAACTAATGAAAAACTGTTTTTT
cdr3_aa: CASSLDRGSTNEKLFF

clone_size: many
d_call: .
v_call: TRBV7-8
j_call: TRBJ1-1
cdr3_nt: TGTGCCAGCAGCCCAGGCCTGGGTAAGGACACTGAAGCTTTCTTT
cdr3_aa: CASSPGLGKDTEAFF

clone_size: many
d_call: .
v_call: TRBV7-2
j_call: TRBJ2-3
cdr3_nt: TGTGCCAGCAGCCGAATAGATACGCAGTATTTT
cdr3_aa: CASSRIDTQYF

clone_size: .
d_call: TRBD1
v_call: TRBV5-4
j_call: TRBJ1-1
cdr3_nt: TGTGCCAGCAGCTTGTGGGGGACAGGGCTTGAAGCTTTCTTT
cdr3_aa: CASSLWGTGLEAFF

clone_size: few
d_call: TRBD2
v_call: TRBV20-1
j_call: TRBJ2-7
cdr3_nt: TGCAGTGCTAGGGCAGGAGCGGGAGATTCCTACGAGCAGTACTTC
cdr3_aa: CSARAGAGDSYEQYF

clone_size: many
d_call: .
v_call: TRBV5-1
j_call: TRBJ1-1
cdr3_nt: TGCGCCAGCAGCTTCACCCCACAGAGAATGAACACTGAAGCTTTCTTT
cdr3_aa: CASSFTPQRMNTEAFF

clone_size: many
d_call: .
v_call: TRBV6-1
j_call: TRBJ1-2
cdr3_nt: TGTGCCAGCAGGACTGGACGGATCAACTATGGCTACACCTTC
cdr3_aa: CASRTGRINYGYTF

clone_size: many
d_call: .
v_call: TRBV29-1
j_call: TRBJ2-1
cdr3_nt: TGCAGCGTTGAGGGAGCAGTTTGGAACTACAATGAGCAGTTCTTC
cdr3_aa: CSVEGAVWNYNEQFF

clone_size: few
d_call: .
v_call: TRBV20-1
j_call: TRBJ1-2
cdr3_nt: TGCAGTGCTAGCCCCACAGATCACTATGGCTACACCTTC
cdr3_aa: CSASPTDHYGYTF

clone_size: .
d_call: TRBD1
v_call: TRBV5-4
j_call: TRBJ2-7
cdr3_nt: TGTGCCAGCAGCTCGGGGACAGAAGTACAGTACTTC
cdr3_aa: CASSSGTEVQYF

clone_size: many
d_call: .
v_call: TRBV9
j_call: TRBJ2-7
cdr3_nt: TGTGCCAGCAGCGTAGCGCCAGGGGCCTACGAGCAGTACTTC
cdr3_aa: CASSVAPGAYEQYF

clone_size: many
d_call: .
v_call: TRBV7-3
j_call: TRBJ2-3
cdr3_nt: TGTGCCAGCAGCTTCCAAGGACTCCGCACAGATACGCAGTATTTT
cdr3_aa: CASSFQGLRTDTQYF